This TCR beta chain was documented in a study of brain T cells in children with intractable seizures. Whole-study results and caveats: Pre- and post-surgery blood differed in depth, so pre-surgery absences may be undersampling.

Only in-frame clones appear in the TCRdb table, and some are missing; sequencing was by immunoSEQ multiplex PCR. The repertoire holds hundreds of thousands of clones, with roughly 93% as singletons. Time point specified: blood from clinic visit 5 months post-surgery; TSC patient then seizure free. The sequenced cases were selected for having the highest brain T cell transcript signatures. Before surgery, patients took at least one anti-epileptic drug. From germline, CDR1 is SGHDN and CDR2 FVKESK. This CDR3 is 14 amino acids long. V was trimmed by 4 bases and J by 3 bases, leaving 10 bases between them. About this clone itself: What it binds is not known.

The sample consisted of peripheral blood, taken less than 6 months after surgery. The sequence derives from a boy under three years old with tuberous sclerosis and intractable seizures. This chain uses TRBV14 with TRBJ1-5, with a possible D match to TRBD1 (6 bases). The CDR3 loop is CASSPGHINQPQHF. The CDR3 DNA follows: TGTGCCAGCAGCCCGGGACACATCAATCAGCCCCAGCATTTT.